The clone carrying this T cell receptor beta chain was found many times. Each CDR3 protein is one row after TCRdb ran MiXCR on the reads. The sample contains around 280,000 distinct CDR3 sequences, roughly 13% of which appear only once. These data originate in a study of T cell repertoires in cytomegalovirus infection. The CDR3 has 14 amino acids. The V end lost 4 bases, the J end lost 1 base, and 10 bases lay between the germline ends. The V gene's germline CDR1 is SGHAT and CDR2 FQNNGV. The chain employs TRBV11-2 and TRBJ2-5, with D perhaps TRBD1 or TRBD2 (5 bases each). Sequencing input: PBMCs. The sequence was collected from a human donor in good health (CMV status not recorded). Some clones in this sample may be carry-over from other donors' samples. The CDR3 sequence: CASSWDDSQETQYF. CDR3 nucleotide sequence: TGTGCCAGCAGCTGGGACGACAGCCAAGAGACCCAGTACTTC.